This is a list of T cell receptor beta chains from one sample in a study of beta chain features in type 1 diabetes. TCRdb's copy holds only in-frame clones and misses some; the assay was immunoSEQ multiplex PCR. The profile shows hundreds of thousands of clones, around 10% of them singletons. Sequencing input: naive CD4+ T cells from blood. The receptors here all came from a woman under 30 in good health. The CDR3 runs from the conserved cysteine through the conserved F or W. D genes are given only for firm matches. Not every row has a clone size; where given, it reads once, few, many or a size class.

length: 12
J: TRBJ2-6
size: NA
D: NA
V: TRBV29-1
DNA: TGCAGCGTTGAGTCCGGGGCCAACGTCCTGACTTTC
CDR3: CSVESGANVLTF

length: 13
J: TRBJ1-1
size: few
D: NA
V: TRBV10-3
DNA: TGTGCCATCAGTGCGGACATAAACACTGAAGCTTTCTTT
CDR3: CAISADINTEAFF

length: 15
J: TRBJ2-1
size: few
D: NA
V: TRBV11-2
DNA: TGTGCCAGCAGCTTAGCGGCCGGCCTTAACAATGAGCAGTTCTTC
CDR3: CASSLAAGLNNEQFF

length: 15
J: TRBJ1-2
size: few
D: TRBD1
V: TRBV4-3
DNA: TGCGCCAGCAGCCAAGGGACAGGGACAAACTATGGCTACACCTTC
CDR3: CASSQGTGTNYGYTF

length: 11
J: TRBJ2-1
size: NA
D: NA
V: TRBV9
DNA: TGTGCCAGCAGCAAGAACAATGAGCAGTTCTTC
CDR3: CASSKNNEQFF

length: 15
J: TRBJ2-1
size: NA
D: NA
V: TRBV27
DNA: TGTGCCAGCAGTTTACGACTAGGGCTAATCAATGAGCAGTTCTTC
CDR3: CASSLRLGLINEQFF

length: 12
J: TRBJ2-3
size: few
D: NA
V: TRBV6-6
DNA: TGTGCCAGCAGTTCGACCACAGATACGCAGTATTTT
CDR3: CASSSTTDTQYF

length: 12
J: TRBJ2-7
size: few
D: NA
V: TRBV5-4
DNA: TGTGCCAGCAGCTTAAATTACTACGAGCAGTACTTC
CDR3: CASSLNYYEQYF

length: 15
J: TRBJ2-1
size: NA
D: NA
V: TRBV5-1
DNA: TGCGCCAGCAGCACCCAGGCGGTCCCGGGTGGTGAGCAGTTCTTC
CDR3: CASSTQAVPGGEQFF

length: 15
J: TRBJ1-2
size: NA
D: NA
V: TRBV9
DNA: TGTGCCAGCAGCGCTCATTGGACAGTTGACTATGGCTACACCTTC
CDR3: CASSAHWTVDYGYTF

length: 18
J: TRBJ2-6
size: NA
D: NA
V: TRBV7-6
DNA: TGTGCCAGCAGCTTACCCCGGACAGACGGCTCTGGGGCCAACGTCCTGACTTTC
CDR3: CASSLPRTDGSGANVLTF

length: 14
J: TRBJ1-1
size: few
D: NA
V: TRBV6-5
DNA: TGTGCCAGCAGTTACTTGGCAAAAACGAATGAAGCTTTCTTT
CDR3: CASSYLAKTNEAFF

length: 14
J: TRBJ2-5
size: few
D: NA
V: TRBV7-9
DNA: TGTGCCAGCACCCTCCGCGGCACTGGAGAGACCCAGTACTTC
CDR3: CASTLRGTGETQYF

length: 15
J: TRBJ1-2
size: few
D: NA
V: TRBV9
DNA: TGTGCCAGCAGCGTAGCTAGACGGTGGGGCTATGGCTACACCTTC
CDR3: CASSVARRWGYGYTF

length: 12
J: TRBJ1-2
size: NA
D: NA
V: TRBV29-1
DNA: TGCAGCGTTGGAGGCAGGGGCTATGGCTACACCTTC
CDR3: CSVGGRGYGYTF

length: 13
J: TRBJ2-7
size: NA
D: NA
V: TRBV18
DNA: TGTGCCAGCGGGACTGGCGCCGCCTACGAGCAGTACTTC
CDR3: CASGTGAAYEQYF

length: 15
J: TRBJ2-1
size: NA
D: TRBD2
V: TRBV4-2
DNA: TGTGCCAGCAGCCCGGGACTAAGACTTGGGAGAGAGCAGTTCTTC
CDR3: CASSPGLRLGREQFF

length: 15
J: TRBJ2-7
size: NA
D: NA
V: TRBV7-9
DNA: TGTGCCAGCAGCTCCCGCCGGGACAAACCCTACGAGCAGTACTTC
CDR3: CASSSRRDKPYEQYF

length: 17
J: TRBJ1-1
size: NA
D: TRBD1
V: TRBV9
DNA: TGTGCCAGCAGCCCCCGGGCAGGGGGACTGATGAACACTGAAGCTTTCTTT
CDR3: CASSPRAGGLMNTEAFF

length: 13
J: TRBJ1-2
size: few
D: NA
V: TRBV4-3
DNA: TGCGCCAGCAGCCAAGACACACCATATGGCTACACCTTC
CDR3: CASSQDTPYGYTF

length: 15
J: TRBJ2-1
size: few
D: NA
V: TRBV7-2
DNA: TGTGCCAGCAGCCCTTACGGGACACTCTACAATGAGCAGTTCTTC
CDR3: CASSPYGTLYNEQFF

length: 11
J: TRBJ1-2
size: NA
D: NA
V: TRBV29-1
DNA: TGCAGCGTTGGAGGGAACTATGGCTACACCTTC
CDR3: CSVGGNYGYTF

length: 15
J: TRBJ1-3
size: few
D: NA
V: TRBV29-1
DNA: TGCAGCGTCCAGGGGACCCTGAGCTCTGGAAACACCATATATTTT
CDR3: CSVQGTLSSGNTIYF

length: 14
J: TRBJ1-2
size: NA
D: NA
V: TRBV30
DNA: TGTGCCTGGAGTGTCCAGGGTGAAGGCTATGGCTACACCTTC
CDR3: CAWSVQGEGYGYTF

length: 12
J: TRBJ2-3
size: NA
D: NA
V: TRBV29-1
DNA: TGCAGCGTACCTACGGCGCCAGATACGCAGTATTTT
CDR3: CSVPTAPDTQYF

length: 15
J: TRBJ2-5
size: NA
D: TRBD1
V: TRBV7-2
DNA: TGTGCCAGCAGCCTCGACAGGGGGCGCGAAGAGACCCAGTACTTC
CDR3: CASSLDRGREETQYF

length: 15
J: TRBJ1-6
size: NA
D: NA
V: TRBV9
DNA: TGTGCCAGCAGCGTAGATCCGGGGTTTGATTCACCCCTCCACTTT
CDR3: CASSVDPGFDSPLHF

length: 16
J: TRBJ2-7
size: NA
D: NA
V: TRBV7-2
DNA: TGTGCCAGCAGATTGGGCACGGTCGGACGGGCCTACGAGCAGTACTTC
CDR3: CASRLGTVGRAYEQYF

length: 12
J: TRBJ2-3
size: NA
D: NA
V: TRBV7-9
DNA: TGTGCCATCTGGACCGTGCAAGATACGCAGTATTTT
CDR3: CAIWTVQDTQYF

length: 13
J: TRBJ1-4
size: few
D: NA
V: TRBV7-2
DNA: TGTGCCAGCAGCATTCTACGCAATGAAAAACTGTTTTTT
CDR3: CASSILRNEKLFF

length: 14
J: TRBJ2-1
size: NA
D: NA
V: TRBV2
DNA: TGTGCCAGCACCTTTCGGAACATATACAATGAGCAGTTCTTC
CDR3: CASTFRNIYNEQFF

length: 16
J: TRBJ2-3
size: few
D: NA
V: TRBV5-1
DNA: TGCGCCAGCAGCTTGTCTTCCGGGGGTGGCACAGATACGCAGTATTTT
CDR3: CASSLSSGGGTDTQYF

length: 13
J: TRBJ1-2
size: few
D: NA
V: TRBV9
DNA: TGTGCCAGCAGCCGGGACGGAGACTATGGCTACACCTTC
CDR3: CASSRDGDYGYTF

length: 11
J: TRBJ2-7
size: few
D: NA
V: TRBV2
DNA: TGTGCCAGCAGTGTCGTGGAGTTCCAGTACTTC
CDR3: CASSVVEFQYF

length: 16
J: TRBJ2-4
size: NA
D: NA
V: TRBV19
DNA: TGTGCCAGTAGTATTCAGGGCCTCTTAGCCAAAAACATTCAGTACTTC
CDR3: CASSIQGLLAKNIQYF

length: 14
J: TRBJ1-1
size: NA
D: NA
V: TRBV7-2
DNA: TGTGCCAGCACCGAGAGGTGGGAGGGCACTGAAGCTTTCTTT
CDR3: CASTERWEGTEAFF

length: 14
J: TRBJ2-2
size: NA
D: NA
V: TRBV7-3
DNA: TGTGCCAGCAGCGTACAGGGAAACACCGGGGAGCTGTTTTTT
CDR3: CASSVQGNTGELFF

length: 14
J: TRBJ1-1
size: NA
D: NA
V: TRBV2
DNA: TGTGCCAGCAGTCCCCTCGGGATGGGCACTGAAGCTTTCTTT
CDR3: CASSPLGMGTEAFF

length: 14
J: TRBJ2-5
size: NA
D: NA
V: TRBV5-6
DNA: TGTGCCAGCCGGCAGACAGGAGAAAAAGAGACCCAGTACTTC
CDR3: CASRQTGEKETQYF

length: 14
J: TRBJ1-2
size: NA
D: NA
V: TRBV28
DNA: TGTGCCAGCAGTTTACTTGGCACCAACTATGGCTACACCTTC
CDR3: CASSLLGTNYGYTF

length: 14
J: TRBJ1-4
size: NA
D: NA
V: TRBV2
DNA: TGTGCCAGCGCCCGCCGACAGAGAAATGAAAAACTGTTTTTT
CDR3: CASARRQRNEKLFF

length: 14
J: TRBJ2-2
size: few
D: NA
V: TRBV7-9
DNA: TGTGCCAGCAGCTTAGGAGGGTTGTCCGGGGAGCTGTTTTTT
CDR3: CASSLGGLSGELFF

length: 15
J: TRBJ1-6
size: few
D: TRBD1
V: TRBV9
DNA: TGTGCCAGCAGCGCCCGGGACAGGGGGCGGGCACCCCTCCACTTT
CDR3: CASSARDRGRAPLHF

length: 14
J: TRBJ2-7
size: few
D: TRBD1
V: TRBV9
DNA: TGTGCCAGCAGCACGGGACAGGGGAGGTACGAGCAGTACTTC
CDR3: CASSTGQGRYEQYF

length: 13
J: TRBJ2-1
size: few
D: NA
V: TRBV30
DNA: TGTGCCTGGAGTCTCGGGCTCTACAATGAGCAGTTCTTC
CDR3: CAWSLGLYNEQFF